This T cell receptor (beta chain) was sequenced in a study of control samples from healthy donors and cancer patients. Sequenced by immunoSEQ multiplex PCR; TCRdb stores in-frame clones only, minus some. The table records 170,000 or so clones, around 94% of them present only once. The sequence derives from a woman younger than 35 in good health. The sample comprised blood.

The CDR3 loop is CASSLFPAGGLYQETQYF. CDR3 in DNA: TGCGCCAGCAGCTTGTTCCCAGCGGGAGGCCTGTACCAAGAGACCCAGTACTTC. V and J are TRBV5-1 and TRBJ2-5; 9 bases are a match to TRBD2. CDR3 size: 18 residues. The V gene end was trimmed by 1 base and the J gene end by 0 bases; junction bases not matched to a gene: 10. CDR1 SGHRS and CDR2 YFSETQ come from the germline V gene.